This TCR beta chain was captured in a study of tumor and adjacent non-tumor tissue in lung cancer. Study-wide background: Samples averaged roughly 4.2 million productive TCRbeta reads each.

No cell sorting was done before RNA was extracted from the tissue. Distant lung tissue was collected more than 3 cm away from the tumor edge. Newly diagnosed lung cancer patients had thoracic surgery in China, August–late 2014, without prior chemotherapy. A note on this clonotype: The antigen remains undetermined. A much larger clonotype is one base distant, so this may be a read error.

The CDR3 runs 15 residues. Trimming shortened V by 1 base and J by 4 bases, and 14 bases separated the two germline ends. The germline CDR1 and CDR2 sequences are MGHRA and YSYEKL. Whole-study findings and limits: TCR diversity was significantly greater in tumor than normal lung tissue. Tumor repertoires had a smaller top 100 clone share than normal lung.

Three rounds of nested PCR, following a modified ARM-PCR protocol, produced the TCRbeta library. TCRdb re-derived calls from the multiplex PCR reads in MiXCR, one entry per CDR3 protein. The top ten hold less than 35% of the sample, which has 55,000 to 65,000 distinct CDR3 sequences, about 55% seen once. Specimen: distant non-tumor lung tissue. This chain joins TRBV4-1 and TRBJ2-7; no clear D gene. The receptor comes from a man aged 70 or older with non-small cell lung cancer. The CDR3 DNA reads as TGCGCCAGCAGCCAAGGAGGTAGTAGTCTTTACGAGCAGTACTTC. It yields the protein CASSQGGSSLYEQYF.